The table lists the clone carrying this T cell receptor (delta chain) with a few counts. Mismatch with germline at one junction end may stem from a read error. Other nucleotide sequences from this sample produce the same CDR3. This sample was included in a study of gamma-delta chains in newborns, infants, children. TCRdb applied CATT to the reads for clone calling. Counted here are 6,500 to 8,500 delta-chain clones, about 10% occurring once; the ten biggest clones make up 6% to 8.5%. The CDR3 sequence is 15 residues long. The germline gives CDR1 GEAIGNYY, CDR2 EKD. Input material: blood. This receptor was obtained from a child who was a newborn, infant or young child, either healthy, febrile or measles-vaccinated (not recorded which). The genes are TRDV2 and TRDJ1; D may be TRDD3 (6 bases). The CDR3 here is CACDTLGVYTDKLIF. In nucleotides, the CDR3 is TGTGCCTGTGACACCTTGGGGGTTTACACCGATAAACTTATCTTT.